What follows are 18 T cell receptor beta chains derived from one specimen sequenced in a study of OX40 agonist ivuxolimab in advanced cancers. The table came from immunoSEQ multiplex PCR; TCRdb's copy has only in-frame clones and leaves some out. The sample consists of 90,000 to 100,000 clones, 95% to 96% of them appearing once. The sample in question was CD4+ or CD8+ T cells sorted from blood, obtained in a trial of the OX40 agonist ivuxolimab. The source is an adult with an advanced solid tumor such as melanoma, head and neck, liver or kidney cancer.

The chain uses TRBV9 and TRBJ2-4; possibly TRBD1 for D (6 bases). The CDR3 loop spans 14 amino acids. The germline gives CDR1 SGDLS, CDR2 YYNGEE. Trimming took 3 bases from V and 7 from J, leaving 14 bases between them. The CDR3: CASSAGTMLNIQYF. The DNA for the CDR3 is TGTGCCAGCAGCGCCGGGACAATGCTGAACATTCAGTACTTC.

The chain has TRBV2 and TRBJ1-1; D gene uncertain. Germline V gene lookup returns CDR1 SNHLY and CDR2 FYNNEI. Trimming shortened V by 1 base and J by 7 bases, and 10 bases separated the two germline ends. CDR3 length equals 13 residues. The CDR3 region is CASSEDRRYEAFF. CDR3 coding DNA: TGTGCCAGCAGTGAAGACAGACGTTATGAAGCTTTCTTT.

The rearrangement joins TRBV9 to TRBJ1-1, with D possibly being TRBD1 (5 bases). The ends were cut back, 0 bases at V and 8 bases at J, with 14 bases in the middle. From germline, CDR1 is SGDLS and CDR2 YYNGEE. This CDR3 region has 14 residues. The DNA of the CDR3 is TGTGCCAGCAGCGTAGTGGGTCAGGGTGAGGAAGCTTTCTTT. This codes for CASSVVGQGEEAFF.

This rearrangement joins TRBV27 to TRBJ2-7, with unresolved D. Germline CDR1 MNHEY, CDR2 SMNVEV (reference sequence). The CDR3 consists of 13 residues. V gave up 4 bases and J gave up 0 bases, with 7 bases separating them. The CDR3: CASSWSSSYEQYF. The CDR3 coding sequence is TGTGCCAGCAGTTGGTCCAGCTCCTACGAGCAGTACTTC.

This chain uses TRBV7-9 with TRBJ2-7, with 9 nucleotides matching TRBD1. With V trimmed by 3 bases and J by 4 bases, 7 bases remained unmatched. Germline lookup yields CDR1 SEHNR and CDR2 FQNEAQ (reference sequence). The CDR3 loop spans 15 amino acids. CDR3 coding DNA: TGTGCCAGCAGCTTCCCTCCGACAGGGGGTTACGAGCAGTACTTC. This sequence encodes CASSFPPTGGYEQYF.

The chain uses TRBV11-1 and TRBJ2-7; no reliable D call. The CDR3 contains 12 residues. Per germline, CDR1 SGHAT and CDR2 FQDESV (reference sequence). Trimming removed 5 bases at V and 5 bases at J, with 10 bases between. In nucleotides, the CDR3 is TGTGCCAGCAGCATACTGACCAACGAGCAGTACTTC. Amino acid sequence: CASSILTNEQYF.

This clone showed up just a few times. J is TRBJ1-1 and V is TRBV7-9; D is unresolved. The CDR3 extends over 12 amino acids. Trimming shortened V by 3 bases and J by 0 bases, and 2 bases separated the two germline ends. Germline V gene lookup returns CDR1 SEHNR and CDR2 FQNEAQ (reference sequence). The CDR3 DNA sequence: TGTGCCAGCAGCTTCTTGAACACTGAAGCTTTCTTT. It codes for CASSFLNTEAFF.

The chain recombines TRBV11-1 with TRBJ2-2; D ambiguous. The germline V and J ends were trimmed by 1 base and 1 base, with 4 bases remaining between them. The CDR3 has 14 amino acids. CDR1 is SGHAT, CDR2 FQDESV, per germline (reference sequence). CDR3 in amino acids: CASSLGRNTGELFF. The CDR3 nucleotides are TGTGCCAGCAGCTTAGGGCGGAACACCGGGGAGCTGTTTTTT.

This clone was detected once. This chain connects TRBV27 to TRBJ2-2, with no clear D. The V and J ends lost 1 base and 0 bases respectively, with 9 bases between them. Looked up from germline, CDR1 is MNHEY and CDR2 is SMNVEV (reference sequence). The CDR3 is made up of 16 amino acids. CDR3 in amino acids: CASSLFAGTNTGELFF. The CDR3 coding sequence is TGTGCCAGCAGTTTATTCGCAGGCACGAACACCGGGGAGCTGTTTTTT.

This clone was detected once. This sequence joins TRBV19 and TRBJ2-7; D is ambiguous. There are 13 residues in the CDR3. Germline V lookup: CDR1 LNHDA, CDR2 SQIVND (reference sequence). The V end was cut by 3 bases, the J end by 3 bases, with 9 bases between. CDR3 sequence reads: CASSMGIYYEQYF. The CDR3 coding sequence is TGTGCCAGTAGTATGGGGATCTACTACGAGCAGTACTTC.

The chain links TRBV4-1 to TRBJ2-1; 9 nucleotides match TRBD1. The V gene's germline CDR1 is MGHRA and CDR2 YSYEKL. V lost 3 bases, J lost 8 bases, and 14 bases stayed unmatched. The CDR3 extends over 17 amino acids. CDR3 sequence (DNA): TGCGCCAGCAGCCATTCAAAAGGGGGACAGGGTGGTCATGAGCAGTTCTTC. It specifies CASSHSKGGQGGHEQFF.

The V and J genes are TRBV6-4 and TRBJ1-6; 7 positions match TRBD1. Unmatched junction bases numbered 8, after V lost 4 bases and J lost 8 bases. In germline, CDR1 is MRHNA, CDR2 SNTAGT. The CDR3 length is 15 residues. CDR3 coding DNA: TGTGCCAGCAGTGCATACAGGGGAGGTGATTCACCCCTCCACTTT. It encodes CASSAYRGGDSPLHF.

The J gene is TRBJ2-2, the V gene TRBV14; D unresolved. CDR1 and CDR2 (germline): SGHDN, FVKESK. This CDR3 spans 13 amino acids. The V gene lost 4 bases and the J gene lost 4 bases, with 7 bases spanning the gap. In DNA form, the CDR3 reads TGTGCCAGCAGCCCCGACATCACCGGGGAGCTGTTTTTT. Translating gives CASSPDITGELFF.

This clone was seen a single time. The genes are TRBV9 and TRBJ1-3, with D possibly being TRBD1 (6 bases). The germline V gene encodes CDR1 SGDLS and CDR2 YYNGEE. V was cut by 0 bases and J by 7 bases, with 11 bases left in between. The length of the CDR3 is 14 residues. CDR3 region: CASSVDGGPNTIYF. The CDR3 DNA reads TGTGCCAGCAGCGTAGATGGGGGGCCGAACACCATATATTTT.

This chain uses TRBV10-3 with TRBJ2-5; D may correspond to TRBD1 or TRBD2 (5 bases each). Germline lookup yields CDR1 ENHRY and CDR2 SYGVKD. V was shortened by 3 bases and J by 3 bases, with 11 bases between the two germline ends. This CDR3 region has 14 residues. CDR3 in amino acids: CAISESGHKETQYF. The CDR3 DNA reads TGTGCCATCAGTGAATCGGGGCATAAAGAGACCCAGTACTTC.

In DNA, the CDR3 is TGTGCCAGCAGCTTAAATGCCGGCGGGAACACTGAAGCTTTCTTT. Its protein product is CASSLNAGGNTEAFF. V gene TRBV7-3 combines with J gene TRBJ1-1, with D unresolved. Trimming shortened V by 1 base and J by 1 base, and 10 bases separated the two germline ends. The CDR3 sequence is 15 residues long. Germline lookup yields CDR1 SGHTA and CDR2 FQGTGA.

V usage is TRBV27 and J usage is TRBJ2-7; possible D gene TRBD1, 6 bases. CDR3 length equals 17 residues. The germline V gene encodes CDR1 MNHEY and CDR2 SMNVEV (reference sequence). V was cut by 5 bases and J by 2 bases, with 22 bases left in between. The DNA of the CDR3 is TGTGCCAGCAGTATACTACAGGGAAGGGATGGAACCTACGAGCAGTACTTC. This codes for CASSILQGRDGTYEQYF.

J is TRBJ1-2 and V is TRBV4-3, with D possibly matching TRBD1 (6 bases). V lost 7 bases, J lost 2 bases, and 14 bases lay in between. The germline gives CDR1 LGHNA, CDR2 YSLEER. CDR3 length equals 14 residues. The CDR3 region has the DNA TGCGCCAGCACCCCAGGACAGTCAAACTATGGCTACACCTTC. Translation gives CASTPGQSNYGYTF.